This is a list of T cell receptor beta chains from one sample in a study of T cells after yellow fever vaccination. TCRdb used MiXCR to reprocess the 5' RACE reads, holding one entry per CDR3 protein. Of approximately 550,000 distinct CDR3 sequences listed, over 15% are singletons. Sequenced material: PBMCs, taken 15 days after the yellow fever booster vaccination. Every receptor here comes from a man aged 25 to 45 who received the YFV17D yellow fever vaccine. The CDR3 runs from the conserved cysteine through the conserved F or W. Each record gives: CDR3 protein, CDR3 DNA, V gene, D gene, J gene, clone size. The D gene is left open where the match is weak. The listing skips clone size in some rows; elsewhere it reads once, few, many or a size class.

CASSKTGELFF	TGTGCCAGCTCGAAAACCGGGGAGCTGTTTTTT	TRBV6-5	.	TRBJ2-2	.
CASSQGTGVGGNTIYF	TGTGCCAGCAGCCAAGGGACAGGGGTGGGTGGAAACACCATATATTTT	TRBV4-2	TRBD1	TRBJ1-3	few
CATSDSKNTEAFF	TGTGCCACCAGTGATTCAAAGAACACTGAAGCTTTCTTT	TRBV24-1	.	TRBJ1-1	few
CASSYSGQGSADTQYF	TGTGCCAGCAGTTACTCTGGACAGGGATCCGCAGATACGCAGTATTTT	TRBV6-5	TRBD1	TRBJ2-3	few
CSARDLLGRDSGTYF	TGCAGTGCTAGAGACCTGCTTGGGCGTGATAGCGGGACTTACTTC	TRBV20-1	TRBD2	TRBJ2-5	.
CSARGRELLSYNEQFF	TGCAGTGCTAGGGGTCGGGAGCTACTCTCCTACAATGAGCAGTTCTTC	TRBV20-1	.	TRBJ2-1	.
CASSGQATSNQPQHF	TGTGCCAGCAGTGGACAGGCAACCAGCAATCAGCCCCAGCATTTT	TRBV12-3/TRBV12-4	TRBD1	TRBJ1-5	.
CASIAGPGTTSGELFF	TGTGCCAGCATCGCCGGTCCCGGGACAACATCCGGGGAGCTGTTTTTT	TRBV7-2	.	TRBJ2-2	few
CASSPISEPNIQYF	TGCGCCAGCAGCCCTATTAGTGAACCAAACATTCAGTACTTC	TRBV5-1	.	TRBJ2-4	few
CSATRQRGDQPQHF	TGCAGTGCTACACGACAGCGGGGCGATCAGCCCCAGCATTTT	TRBV20-1	.	TRBJ1-5	.
CASRTGQSTDTQYF	TGCGCCAGCAGGACCGGACAAAGCACAGATACGCAGTATTTT	TRBV5-1	.	TRBJ2-3	.
CASSVNPYEQYF	TGTGCCAGCAGTGTTAACCCGTACGAGCAGTACTTC	TRBV6-5	.	TRBJ2-7	few
CASSHTSGSYEQFF	TGTGCCAGCAGCCATACTAGCGGGAGCTATGAGCAGTTCTTC	TRBV27	TRBD2	TRBJ2-1	few
CASSSSGSPLEQYF	TGTGCCAGCAGCTCCAGCGGGAGTCCCCTGGAGCAGTACTTC	TRBV5-5	TRBD2	TRBJ2-7	few
CASNDASSYNEQFF	TGTGCCAGTAACGACGCTTCTTCCTACAATGAGCAGTTCTTC	TRBV19	.	TRBJ2-1	.
CSAGKDYGYTF	TGCAGTGCTGGAAAAGACTATGGCTACACCTTC	TRBV20-1	.	TRBJ1-2	few
CASSSLRQNYNEQFF	TGTGCCAGCAGCTCATTAAGACAGAACTACAATGAGCAGTTCTTC	TRBV11-2	.	TRBJ2-1	few
CASGQETQYF	TGTGCCAGCGGGCAAGAGACCCAGTACTTC	TRBV10-3	.	TRBJ2-5	many
CSATSGSVFYNEQFF	TGCAGTGCCACTAGCGGGAGTGTTTTCTACAATGAGCAGTTCTTC	TRBV20-1	TRBD2	TRBJ2-1	.
CASSFVVYNEQFF	TGTGCCAGCAGTTTTGTAGTTTACAATGAGCAGTTCTTC	TRBV12-3/TRBV12-4	.	TRBJ2-1	few
CSAYPGTAYNQPQHF	TGCAGTGCTTACCCCGGGACAGCCTACAATCAGCCCCAGCATTTT	TRBV20-1	TRBD1	TRBJ1-5	few
CASRFPRGQRTDSYNEQFF	TGTGCCAGCAGGTTTCCCAGGGGGCAGAGGACAGACTCCTACAATGAGCAGTTCTTC	TRBV12-3/TRBV12-4	TRBD1	TRBJ2-1	.
CSVVRRESNTQYF	TGCAGCGTTGTCCGGCGGGAATCAAATACGCAGTATTTT	TRBV29-1	.	TRBJ2-3	.
CASSFREGLVDTQYF	TGTGCCAGCAGTTTCCGGGAGGGCCTTGTAGATACGCAGTATTTT	TRBV27	TRBD2	TRBJ2-3	.
CASSPGTSGRAWLDEQYF	TGTGCCAGCAGCCCTGGGACTAGCGGGAGGGCCTGGTTGGACGAGCAGTACTTC	TRBV12-3/TRBV12-4	TRBD2	TRBJ2-7	few
CASSGLAGVETQYF	TGTGCCAGCAGTGGACTAGCGGGAGTGGAGACCCAGTACTTC	TRBV21-1	.	TRBJ2-5	.
CASSLQGVFAEAFF	TGTGCCAGCAGCCTACAGGGGGTATTTGCTGAAGCTTTCTTT	TRBV3-1	TRBD1	TRBJ1-1	few
CASSLLTSGQNEQFF	TGTGCCAGCTCACTTTTGACTAGCGGGCAGAATGAGCAGTTCTTC	TRBV18	TRBD2	TRBJ2-1	.
CASSYLGEETQYF	TGTGCCAGCAGTTATCTGGGAGAAGAGACCCAGTACTTC	TRBV28	.	TRBJ2-5	.
CGAIQGASQPQHF	TGCGGGGCCATACAGGGGGCTTCTCAGCCCCAGCATTTT	TRBV29-1	TRBD1	TRBJ1-5	.
CASSYTEQNTGELFF	TGTGCCAGCAGTTACACCGAGCAGAACACCGGGGAGCTGTTTTTT	TRBV6-2/TRBV6-3	.	TRBJ2-2	few
CASSLAGLTSGNTGELFF	TGCGCCAGCAGCTTGGCCGGCCTCACTAGCGGTAACACCGGGGAGCTGTTTTTT	TRBV5-1	TRBD2	TRBJ2-2	few
CSVEDKGRETQYF	TGCAGCGTTGAAGACAAGGGGCGAGAGACCCAGTACTTC	TRBV29-1	.	TRBJ2-5	many
CATSRGGRGSYNEQFF	TGTGCCACCAGCAGAGGCGGGAGGGGTTCCTACAATGAGCAGTTCTTC	TRBV15	TRBD2	TRBJ2-1	.
CSARAGPGLAIYEQYF	TGCAGTGCTAGAGCGGGGCCGGGACTAGCGATTTACGAGCAGTACTTC	TRBV20-1	TRBD2	TRBJ2-7	.
CASSRTSGEQYF	TGTGCCAGCAGCCGGACTAGCGGAGAGCAGTACTTC	TRBV7-2	TRBD2	TRBJ2-7	.
CSVLLGTKVEQYF	TGCAGCGTCCTTTTGGGCACGAAGGTCGAGCAGTACTTC	TRBV29-1	.	TRBJ2-7	.
CASSLSLREWETQYF	TGCGCCAGCAGCTTGAGTTTGCGGGAGTGGGAGACCCAGTACTTC	TRBV5-1	TRBD2	TRBJ2-5	.
CASSSGYEQFF	TGTGCCAGCAGCTCCGGATATGAGCAGTTCTTC	TRBV11-2	.	TRBJ2-1	.
CASSPGGGSYEQYF	TGTGCCAGCAGTCCAGGAGGTGGCTCCTACGAGCAGTACTTC	TRBV6-1	.	TRBJ2-7	once
CASTRRVPGPSTDTQYF	TGTGCCAGCACCAGGCGCGTCCCGGGTCCTAGCACAGATACGCAGTATTTT	TRBV3-1	.	TRBJ2-3	few
CASTTAENPTEAFF	TGTGCCAGCACCACAGCCGAGAATCCGACTGAAGCTTTCTTT	TRBV12-3/TRBV12-4	.	TRBJ1-1	.
CASSLVGVHTEAFF	TGTGCCAGCAGCTTAGTCGGGGTTCACACTGAAGCTTTCTTT	TRBV7-8	.	TRBJ1-1	.
CASSFRRSGVFYNEQFF	TGTGCCAGCAGCTTTAGGAGGAGCGGGGTGTTCTACAATGAGCAGTTCTTC	TRBV7-9	TRBD2	TRBJ2-1	few
CASTKPETDRGRDSNQPQHF	TGTGCCAGCACCAAACCCGAGACGGACAGGGGGAGGGATAGCAATCAGCCCCAGCATTTT	TRBV28	TRBD1	TRBJ1-5	.
CSARRGRRQETQYF	TGCAGTGCTAGACGCGGGAGAAGGCAAGAGACCCAGTACTTC	TRBV20-1	TRBD2	TRBJ2-5	.
CASSPGTAFPYEQYF	TGTGCCAGCAGCCCCGGGACAGCGTTCCCCTACGAGCAGTACTTC	TRBV14	TRBD1	TRBJ2-7	.
CASSPTTAYEQYF	TGTGCCAGCAGCCCAACCACTGCCTACGAGCAGTACTTC	TRBV12-3/TRBV12-4	.	TRBJ2-7	few